These 20 T cell receptor beta chains came from one sample sequenced in a study of blood T cell repertoires in COVID-19. Sequencing used immunoSEQ multiplex PCR; TCRdb keeps in-frame clones, though not all of them. The data contain about 440,000 clones, 90% of them singletons. Sequenced sample: PBMCs or T cells enriched from blood (not recorded which). The receptor set was obtained from a man between 18 and 35 years old who had recovered from COVID-19.

The chain is built from TRBV11-2 and TRBJ1-2, with TRBD1 matching 9 bases. Germline assignment: CDR1 SGHAT and CDR2 FQNNGV. The CDR3 is made up of 15 amino acids. V dropped 0 bases and J dropped 4; count of bases not matched to a gene: 3. The CDR3 loop reads CASSLDGTGTYGYTF. CDR3 nucleotides: TGTGCCAGCAGCTTAGACGGGACAGGGACCTATGGCTACACCTTC. The whole variable domain, remainder taken from reference TRBV11-2 and TRBJ1-2, is EAGVAQSPRYKIIEKRQSVAFWCNPISGHATLYWYQQILGQGPKLLIQFQNNGVVDDSQLPKDRFSAERLKGVDSTLKIQPAKLEDSAVYLCASSLDGTGTYGYTFGSGTRLTVV.

The chain combines TRBV30 with TRBJ1-2; tentatively, D is TRBD1 (5 bases). CDR1 and CDR2 (germline): GTSNPN, SVGIG (reference sequence). V was clipped by 8 bases and J by 8 bases, with 15 bases between them. The CDR3 has 11 amino acids. CDR3 sequence (DNA): TGTGCCCAGGGATCCCGACTGGGCTACACCTTC. This sequence encodes CAQGSRLGYTF.

For the CDR3, the DNA is TGCGCCAGCAGCTCTCGCGGGGCGGGAATTGAAAAACTGTTTTTT. Amino acid sequence: CASSSRGAGIEKLFF. This chain uses TRBV5-1 with TRBJ1-4, with a tentative D call TRBD1 (5 bases). V was cut by 3 bases and J by 7 bases, with 16 bases left in between. There are 15 residues in the CDR3. Germline V gene sequence: CDR1 SGHRS, CDR2 YFSETQ. The entire variable domain, with the rest obtained from reference TRBV5-1 and TRBJ1-4, is as follows: KAGVTQTPRYLIKTRGQQVTLSCSPISGHRSVSWYQQTPGQGLQFLFEYFSETQRNKGNFPGRFSGRQFSNSRSEMNVSTLELGDSALYLCASSSRGAGIEKLFFGSGTQLSVL.

This clone has only one observation. V gene TRBV5-4 combines with J gene TRBJ2-1; 9 nucleotides agree with TRBD2. This CDR3 has 16 amino acids. Germline CDR1 reads SGHNT; CDR2 reads YYREEE (reference sequence). J lost 9 bases, V lost 3 bases, and 13 bases had no gene match. The DNA for the CDR3 is TGTGCCAGCAGCTCGCCGCTTGCGGGGGGGGCTGGTGAGCAGTTCTTC. It codes for CASSSPLAGGAGEQFF.

This chain links TRBV2 with TRBJ2-7; D is unresolved. There are 15 residues in the CDR3. The germline CDR1 and CDR2 sequences are SNHLY and FYNNEI. V was pared by 10 bases and J by 2 bases, with 21 bases between. The CDR3 nucleotides are TGTGCCAACTCTTTCTCCAACGGCGGAGCCTACGAGCAGTACTTC. Translating gives CANSFSNGGAYEQYF.

The chain employs TRBV28 and TRBJ1-2; 8 nucleotides agree with TRBD1. The junction had 15 bases not matched to a gene; V was cut back by 4 bases and J by 5 bases. Germline V gene data show CDR1 as MDHEN and CDR2 as SYDVKM. The CDR3 extends over 17 amino acids. CDR3 nucleotide sequence: TGTGCCAGCAGTTCAGCCACCGCGGGACAGGCCTTGTATGGCTACACCTTC. Its translation: CASSSATAGQALYGYTF.

V usage is TRBV29-1 and J usage is TRBJ2-5; the match to TRBD2 covers 10 bases. CDR1 is SQVTM and CDR2 is ANQGSEA in the germline V gene. The V gene end was trimmed by 6 bases and the J gene end by 5 bases; junction bases not matched to a gene: 18. The CDR3 is 17 residues long. Here the CDR3 reads CSVPGERGGPQQETQYF. The DNA of the CDR3 is TGCAGCGTCCCCGGGGAGCGGGGGGGCCCGCAACAGGAGACCCAGTACTTC. Drawing the rest from reference TRBV29-1 and TRBJ2-5, the complete variable domain is SAVISQKPSRDICQRGTSLTIQCQVDSQVTMMFWYRQQPGQSLTLIATANQGSEATYESGFVIDKFPISRPNLTFSTLTVSNMSPEDSSIYLCSVPGERGGPQQETQYFGPGTRLLVL.

This clone was seen more than once but under ten times. The rearrangement links TRBV3-1 (or the pseudogene TRBV3-2) to TRBJ1-1, with TRBD1 as a possible D gene (5 bases). The germline V gene encodes CDR1 LGHDT and CDR2 YNNKEL (reference sequence). The V gene lost 3 bases and the J gene lost 4 bases, with 12 bases spanning the gap. CDR3 length: 14 residues. The DNA of the CDR3 is TGTGCCAGCAGCCAGGGGCCGGTCGCCACTGAAGCTTTCTTT. It translates to CASSQGPVATEAFF.

The rearrangement uses TRBV5-1 and TRBJ1-1; D possibly corresponds to TRBD1 (6 bases). This CDR3 region has 15 residues. Germline V gene data show CDR1 as SGHRS and CDR2 as YFSETQ. V lost 0 bases to trimming and J lost 1 base, with 10 bases between them. DNA for the CDR3: TGCGCCAGCAGCTTGGTTTTAGGGGGGAACACTGAAGCTTTCTTT. Translating it yields CASSLVLGGNTEAFF. Supplemented by reference TRBV5-1 and TRBJ1-1, the full variable domain reads KAGVTQTPRYLIKTRGQQVTLSCSPISGHRSVSWYQQTPGQGLQFLFEYFSETQRNKGNFPGRFSGRQFSNSRSEMNVSTLELGDSALYLCASSLVLGGNTEAFFGQGTRLTVV.

This chain uses TRBV5-4 with TRBJ1-2; the match to TRBD1 covers 7 bases. CDR1 SGHNT and CDR2 YYREEE come from the germline V gene (reference sequence). The CDR3 has 16 amino acids. The junction had 12 bases not matched to a gene; V was cut back by 4 bases and J by 3 bases. The CDR3 is CASSPPRQGGDYGYTF. In DNA form, the CDR3 reads TGTGCCAGCAGCCCTCCGCGACAGGGAGGAGACTATGGCTACACCTTC.

The chain has TRBV28 and TRBJ1-2; perhaps TRBD1 as D (5 bases). Trimming stripped 3 bases from V and 5 bases from J, with 13 bases between. The V gene's germline CDR1 is MDHEN and CDR2 SYDVKM. CDR3 size: 14 residues. The DNA for the CDR3 is TGTGCCAGCAGTTTGACCCCCAGGGCTTATGGCTACACCTTC. The encoded protein is CASSLTPRAYGYTF.

The V and J genes are TRBV7-6 and TRBJ1-3; TRBD1 might be the D (6 bases). The CDR3 sequence is 16 residues long. V was pared by 5 bases and J by 0 bases, with 14 bases between. From germline, CDR1 is SGHVS and CDR2 FNYEAQ. The CDR3, as DNA: TGTGCCAGCAGCAACGGACAGCTTAGCTCTGGAAACACCATATATTTT. Translation gives CASSNGQLSSGNTIYF.

The V gene is TRBV6-1, the J gene TRBJ1-4; unclear D gene. V gave up 2 bases and J gave up 7 bases, with 5 bases separating them. Germline CDR1 is MNHNS and CDR2 is SASEGT. The CDR3 runs to 12 residues. The CDR3 DNA sequence: TGTGCCAGCAGTGAATCGGTTGAAAAACTGTTTTTT. Translating gives CASSESVEKLFF.

The V gene is TRBV7-9, the J gene TRBJ2-7, with 7 nucleotides matching TRBD1. Trimming removed 7 bases from V and 2 bases from J; junction bases left unmatched: 8. Germline loops: CDR1 SEHNR, CDR2 FQNEAQ (reference sequence). CDR3 length: 14 amino acids. CDR3 sequence: CASTQVGGPYEQYF. For the CDR3, the DNA is TGTGCCAGCACCCAAGTAGGGGGCCCCTACGAGCAGTACTTC.

J is TRBJ1-4 and V is TRBV10-3; tentatively, D is TRBD1 (5 bases). Germline assignment: CDR1 ENHRY and CDR2 SYGVKD. The V gene lost 6 bases and the J gene lost 8 bases, with 16 bases spanning the gap. This CDR3 has 14 residues. CDR3 region: CAIRDDSTREKLFF. CDR3 DNA: TGTGCCATCAGAGACGACAGTACCCGCGAAAAACTGTTTTTT.

The chain couples TRBV25-1 to TRBJ2-7; TRBD2 matches 7 bases. This CDR3 region has 14 residues. Trimming removed 6 bases from V and 0 bases from J; junction bases left unmatched: 5. Germline-derived CDR1 and CDR2 are MGHDK and SYGVNS. The CDR3: CASSSLAASYEQYF. For the CDR3, the DNA is TGTGCCAGCAGCTCGCTAGCGGCCTCCTACGAGCAGTACTTC.

The J gene is TRBJ1-2, the V gene TRBV7-8; 8 bases are a match to TRBD1. This CDR3 comprises 11 residues. V dropped 5 bases and J dropped 8; count of bases not matched to a gene: 1. Germline CDR1 is SGHVS and CDR2 is FQNEAQ. The CDR3 spells CASSGTGGYTF. The CDR3 region has the DNA TGTGCCAGCAGCGGGACAGGAGGCTACACCTTC.

This chain links TRBV3-1 (or the pseudogene TRBV3-2) with TRBJ2-7; D gene unclear. The germline V gene has CDR1 LGHDT and CDR2 YNNKEL (reference sequence). The CDR3 contains 12 residues. Deletions cut 0 bases from V and 4 bases from J, with 4 bases between. CDR3 region: CASSQERYEQYF. In DNA, the CDR3 is TGTGCCAGCAGCCAAGAGCGGTACGAGCAGTACTTC.

CDR3 sequence: CSVATGDGTDTQYF. CDR3 nucleotides: TGCAGCGTCGCGACAGGGGATGGTACAGATACGCAGTATTTT. The chain carries TRBV29-1 and TRBJ2-3; TRBD1 matches 8 bases. Germline CDR1 SQVTM, CDR2 ANQGSEA. J was trimmed by 3 bases and V by 6 bases; bases with no gene match: 8. This CDR3 is built from 14 residues.

V is TRBV3-1 (or the pseudogene TRBV3-2) and J is TRBJ1-2; TRBD1 matches at 11 bases. This CDR3 region has 16 residues. V was clipped by 4 bases and J by 4 bases; unmatched bases: 8. The germline CDR1 and CDR2 sequences are LGHDT and YNNKEL (reference sequence). CDR3 protein: CASSPSTGTGGYGYTF. CDR3 DNA: TGTGCCAGCAGCCCCTCAACCGGGACAGGGGGCTATGGCTACACCTTC.